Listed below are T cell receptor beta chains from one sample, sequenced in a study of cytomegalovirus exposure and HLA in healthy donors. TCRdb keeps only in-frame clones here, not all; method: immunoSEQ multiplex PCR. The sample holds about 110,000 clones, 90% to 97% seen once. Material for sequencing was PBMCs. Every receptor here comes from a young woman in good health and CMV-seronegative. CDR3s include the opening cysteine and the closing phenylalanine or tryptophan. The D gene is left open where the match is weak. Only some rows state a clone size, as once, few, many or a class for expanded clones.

CDR3: CASSFGLAGEPYEQYF
DNA: TGTGCCAGCAGTTTCGGACTAGCGGGGGAACCCTACGAGCAGTACTTC
J: TRBJ2-7
size: -
D: TRBD2
length: 16
V: TRBV27

CDR3: CASSLAIGGTDTQYF
DNA: TGTGCCAGCAGCTTGGCCATCGGAGGCACAGATACGCAGTATTTT
J: TRBJ2-3
size: -
D: -
length: 15
V: TRBV5-4

CDR3: CASSPGFPSYEQYF
DNA: TGTGCCAGCAGCCCAGGGTTCCCCTCCTACGAGCAGTACTTC
J: TRBJ2-7
size: -
D: -
length: 14
V: TRBV14

CDR3: CASSRSTSGGSLGTQYF
DNA: TGTGCCAGCAGTAGATCAACTAGCGGGGGGAGTTTAGGTACGCAGTATTTT
J: TRBJ2-3
size: -
D: TRBD2
length: 17
V: TRBV27

CDR3: CASSGGQDQPQHF
DNA: TGTGCCAGCAGCGGAGGGCAGGATCAGCCCCAGCATTTT
J: TRBJ1-5
size: -
D: -
length: 13
V: TRBV5-5

CDR3: CASSFRVDQPQHF
DNA: TGTGCCAGCAGCTTCAGGGTCGATCAGCCCCAGCATTTT
J: TRBJ1-5
size: -
D: -
length: 13
V: TRBV7-2

CDR3: CASSLRAADTQYF
DNA: TGTGCCAGCTCACTCCGAGCGGCAGATACGCAGTATTTT
J: TRBJ2-3
size: -
D: -
length: 13
V: TRBV18

CDR3: CASSLSYGNQPQHF
DNA: TGTGCCAGCAGCCTCTCCTACGGGAATCAGCCCCAGCATTTT
J: TRBJ1-5
size: -
D: -
length: 14
V: TRBV7-9

CDR3: CATSRGRTGAYEQYF
DNA: TGTGCCACCAGCAGAGGACGGACAGGAGCCTACGAGCAGTACTTC
J: TRBJ2-7
size: -
D: TRBD1
length: 15
V: TRBV15

CDR3: CASSGRASGVNEQFF
DNA: TGTGCCAGCAGTGGAAGGGCTAGCGGGGTCAATGAGCAGTTCTTC
J: TRBJ2-1
size: -
D: TRBD2
length: 15
V: TRBV6-5

CDR3: CASSQDSFDRGRFYGYTF
DNA: TGCGCCAGCAGCCAAGATAGCTTCGACAGGGGGCGCTTCTATGGCTACACCTTC
J: TRBJ1-2
size: -
D: TRBD1
length: 18
V: TRBV4-1

CDR3: CASAIGGAQETQYF
DNA: TGTGCCAGCGCAATTGGGGGGGCCCAAGAGACCCAGTACTTC
J: TRBJ2-5
size: -
D: -
length: 14
V: TRBV28

CDR3: CASRREGAAGNTIYF
DNA: TGTGCCAGCAGACGCGAAGGGGCGGCGGGGAACACCATATATTTT
J: TRBJ1-3
size: -
D: -
length: 15
V: TRBV6-5

CDR3: CASSLNSGTEAFF
DNA: TGTGCCAGCAGCTTAAACAGCGGCACTGAAGCTTTCTTT
J: TRBJ1-1
size: -
D: -
length: 13
V: TRBV7-9

CDR3: CASSFSPKRTAPTLRWEQYF
DNA: TGTGCCAGCAGTTTTAGCCCCAAAAGGACAGCCCCAACCTTGAGGTGGGAGCAGTACTTC
J: TRBJ2-7
size: -
D: -
length: 20
V: TRBV27

CDR3: CASSALAGGHQEQYF
DNA: TGTGCCAGCAGTGCACTAGCGGGGGGGCATCAAGAGCAGTACTTC
J: TRBJ2-7
size: -
D: TRBD2
length: 15
V: TRBV28

CDR3: CASSANPLAGENNEQFF
DNA: TGTGCCAGCAGCGCCAACCCTCTGGCGGGGGAAAACAATGAGCAGTTCTTC
J: TRBJ2-1
size: -
D: TRBD2
length: 17
V: TRBV9

CDR3: CASSPPGLAKNIQYF
DNA: TGTGCCAGCAGCCCACCGGGACTAGCCAAAAACATTCAGTACTTC
J: TRBJ2-4
size: -
D: -
length: 15
V: TRBV5-5

CDR3: CASSLGGTPGTREQYF
DNA: TGCGCCAGCAGCTTAGGTGGGACACCCGGAACGAGGGAGCAGTACTTC
J: TRBJ2-7
size: -
D: -
length: 16
V: TRBV5-1

CDR3: CASSQDLQVNQPQHF
DNA: TGCGCCAGCAGCCAAGATTTGCAGGTAAATCAGCCCCAGCATTTT
J: TRBJ1-5
size: -
D: -
length: 15
V: TRBV4-1

CDR3: CASSFGLAGTYEQYF
DNA: TGTGCCAGTAGTTTCGGACTAGCGGGAACCTACGAGCAGTACTTC
J: TRBJ2-7
size: -
D: TRBD2
length: 15
V: TRBV19

CDR3: CASSYLGSGGYTF
DNA: TGTGCCAGCAGTTACCTGGGTTCGGGTGGCTACACCTTC
J: TRBJ1-2
size: -
D: -
length: 13
V: TRBV6-5

CDR3: CASSEQPGPGGPLHF
DNA: TGTGCCAGCAGCGAGCAGCCAGGACCCGGAGGACCCCTCCACTTT
J: TRBJ1-6
size: -
D: -
length: 15
V: TRBV7-9

CDR3: CAISTGEVYGYTF
DNA: TGTGCCATTTCGACAGGGGAGGTCTATGGCTACACCTTC
J: TRBJ1-2
size: -
D: TRBD1
length: 13
V: TRBV10-3

CDR3: CASSQDELKLTTDTQYF
DNA: TGCGCCAGCAGCCAAGATGAATTAAAGCTCACCACAGATACGCAGTATTTT
J: TRBJ2-3
size: -
D: -
length: 17
V: TRBV4-1

CDR3: CASTPATSSYEQYF
DNA: TGTGCCAGCACCCCCGCGACTAGCTCCTACGAGCAGTACTTC
J: TRBJ2-7
size: once
D: -
length: 14
V: TRBV7-2

CDR3: CASSHTTGPYEQYF
DNA: TGTGCCAGCAGTCATACGACAGGGCCCTACGAGCAGTACTTC
J: TRBJ2-7
size: -
D: TRBD1
length: 14
V: TRBV27

CDR3: CASREGDRGLSNQPQHF
DNA: TGTGCCAGCAGGGAAGGAGACAGGGGGCTAAGCAATCAGCCCCAGCATTTT
J: TRBJ1-5
size: -
D: TRBD1
length: 17
V: TRBV6-1

CDR3: CASSQGRGENTGELFF
DNA: TGCGCCAGCAGCCAAGGTCGGGGGGAGAACACCGGGGAGCTGTTTTTT
J: TRBJ2-2
size: -
D: TRBD2
length: 16
V: TRBV4-3

CDR3: CASSFKRGAGELFF
DNA: TGTGCCAGCAGCTTTAAGCGGGGGGCCGGGGAGCTGTTTTTT
J: TRBJ2-2
size: -
D: TRBD2
length: 14
V: TRBV14

CDR3: CASSSDRARLYGTQYF
DNA: TGTGCCAGCAGCTCCGACAGGGCCCGTCTTTATGGTACGCAGTATTTT
J: TRBJ2-3
size: once
D: TRBD1
length: 16
V: TRBV7-2

CDR3: CASSPPSGSTDTQYF
DNA: TGTGCCAGCTCACCACCGTCGGGGTCCACAGATACGCAGTATTTT
J: TRBJ2-3
size: -
D: -
length: 15
V: TRBV18

CDR3: CASSEYSISGNTIYF
DNA: TGTGCCAGCAGTGAATATTCAATCTCTGGAAACACCATATATTTT
J: TRBJ1-3
size: -
D: -
length: 15
V: TRBV25-1

CDR3: CASSFTGTANTGELFF
DNA: TGTGCCAGCAGCTTCACCGGGACAGCCAACACCGGGGAGCTGTTTTTT
J: TRBJ2-2
size: -
D: TRBD1
length: 16
V: TRBV7-8

CDR3: CASSFGTGSNYGYTF
DNA: TGTGCCAGCAGCTTCGGGACAGGGAGTAACTATGGCTACACCTTC
J: TRBJ1-2
size: -
D: TRBD1
length: 15
V: TRBV7-6

CDR3: CASSMARNTEAFF
DNA: TGTGCCAGTAGTATGGCCAGAAACACTGAAGCTTTCTTT
J: TRBJ1-1
size: once
D: -
length: 13
V: TRBV19

CDR3: CASSLTWTAQNEQYF
DNA: TGTGCCAGCAGCCTCACGTGGACAGCCCAGAACGAGCAGTACTTC
J: TRBJ2-7
size: -
D: -
length: 15
V: TRBV7-9

CDR3: CASSLVQGRTEAFF
DNA: TGTGCCAGCAGCTTAGTACAGGGAAGAACTGAAGCTTTCTTT
J: TRBJ1-1
size: -
D: -
length: 14
V: TRBV7-2

CDR3: CASSAPPPRYEQYF
DNA: TGTGCCAGCAGTGCCCCACCTCCTAGGTACGAGCAGTACTTC
J: TRBJ2-7
size: -
D: -
length: 14
V: TRBV25-1

CDR3: CAISTSGAPYEQYF
DNA: TGTGCCATCAGCACGAGCGGGGCCCCCTACGAGCAGTACTTC
J: TRBJ2-7
size: -
D: TRBD2
length: 14
V: TRBV10-3

CDR3: CASSSRVLSGRGNEQFF
DNA: TGTGCCAGCAGTTCCCGCGTCTTGTCAGGTCGGGGGAATGAGCAGTTCTTC
J: TRBJ2-1
size: -
D: -
length: 17
V: TRBV28

CDR3: CASSVWTGDEQYF
DNA: TGTGCCAGCAGCGTCTGGACAGGGGACGAGCAGTACTTC
J: TRBJ2-7
size: -
D: TRBD1
length: 13
V: TRBV5-6